The text below deals with one T cell receptor beta chain. This sample was taken from a study of blood T cell repertoires in COVID-19. Background on the study: Collection of acute and convalescent COVID-19 samples took place in the United States, Italy and Spain. In each case, the material was cDNA or gDNA derived from T cells, B-cell-depleted T cells, or PBMCs.

In the authors' methods: How many nucleated cells were present was estimated from reference gene primer amplification. Libraries were prepared by immunoSEQ multiplex PCR; TCRdb keeps only in-frame clonotypes and omits some of them. V and J calls and clone size are as listed in that table; D and trimming were resolved from the DNA. The data contain 130,000 or so clones, 65% to 85% of them singletons. The CDR3 contains 15 residues. CDR1 and CDR2 (germline): KGHSH, LQKENI. With 4 bases clipped from V and 5 bases from J, the junction kept 6 bases outside the gene matches. This sequence originates from an elderly woman with acute or convalescent COVID-19. V gene TRBV18 combines with J gene TRBJ2-2; the match to TRBD1 covers 8 bases. Specimen: peripheral blood. CDR3 nucleotides: TGTGCCAGCTCACGGACACAGGGGGTGACCGGGGAGCTGTTTTTT. Its translation is CASSRTQGVTGELFF.